This T cell receptor beta chain was found in a study of cytomegalovirus exposure and HLA in healthy donors. Whole-study results and caveats: In a later analysis, a missense DCLRE1C variant was linked to TCR beta V- and J-gene trimming. It was reported in a later analysis that an Asian-associated ancestry cluster showed fewer N-insertions than the 666-donor mean. Rare TCR sequences dominated, though some public TCRs recurred in many donors. Common viral pathogens (according to a later analysis) appeared linked to several of the most significant clusters.

Notes on this clone: Antigen unknown. The junction departs from the called germline gene at one end, perhaps through a read error.

60 Vbeta and 13 Jbeta primers were used in PCR. Profiled with immunoSEQ multiplex PCR; TCRdb holds only in-frame clones, not every one. The sample holds about 120,000 clones, 81% seen once. The CDR3 is made up of 14 amino acids. CDR1 and CDR2 (germline): SEHNR, FQNEAQ (reference sequence). Sequencing was done on a sample of PBMCs. The sequence was obtained from a woman aged 25 to 39 in good health and CMV-seronegative. This chain uses TRBV7-9 with TRBJ2-7; the D gene is possibly TRBD2 (6 bases). The CDR3 spells CSSSPSSASYEQYF. CDR3 nucleotide sequence: TGTTCCAGCAGCCCCTCTAGCGCCTCCTACGAGCAGTACTTC.